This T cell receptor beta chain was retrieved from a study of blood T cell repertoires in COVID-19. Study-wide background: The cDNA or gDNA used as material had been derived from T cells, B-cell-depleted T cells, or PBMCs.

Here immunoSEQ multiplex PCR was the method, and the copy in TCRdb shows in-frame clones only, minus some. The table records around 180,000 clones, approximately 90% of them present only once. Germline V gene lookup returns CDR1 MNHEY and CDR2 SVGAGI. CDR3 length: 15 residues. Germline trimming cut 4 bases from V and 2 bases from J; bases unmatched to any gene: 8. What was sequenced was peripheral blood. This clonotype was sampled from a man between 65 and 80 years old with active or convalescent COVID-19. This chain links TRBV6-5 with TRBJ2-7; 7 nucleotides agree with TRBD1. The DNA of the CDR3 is TGTGCCAGCAGTTTAGACAGGGTGGGAGCCTACGAGCAGTACTTC. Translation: CASSLDRVGAYEQYF.